A selection of T cell receptor beta chains follows, all from one sample in a study of blood T cells in healthy people across ages. MiXCR, run by TCRdb on the 5' RACE reads, gives a single entry per CDR3 protein. The data contain some 1.7 million distinct CDR3 sequences, 28% of them singletons. The sequencing input was blood. The receptor set was obtained from a woman in her twenties or thirties in good health. Each CDR3 is given with its conserved first and last residue.

V	J	length	CDR3
TRBV30	TRBJ1-4	15	CAWSVRRNRNEKLFF
TRBV12-3/TRBV12-4	TRBJ1-2	15	CASSSTWTVIGGYTF
TRBV12-3/TRBV12-4	TRBJ1-3	15	CASSRQGAAGNTIYF
TRBV5-6	TRBJ2-1	15	CASSFGEVTGKRQFF
TRBV11-2	TRBJ2-5	17	CASSPGTSGGHQETQYF
TRBV5-1	TRBJ2-1	16	CASSLKTSGNYNEQFF
TRBV29-1	TRBJ2-3	13	CSVGGVPTDTQYF
TRBV5-1	TRBJ2-1	15	CASSGLAGDPGEQFF
TRBV7-2	TRBJ2-7	14	CASSGQGRGYEQYF
TRBV5-1	TRBJ2-1	16	CASSPYRGAPGNEQFF
TRBV9	TRBJ2-7	14	CASSPSSSQYEQYF
TRBV7-3	TRBJ2-7	13	CASSSTAGNEQYF
TRBV11-2	TRBJ1-2	17	CASSFSQRFSEATGYTF
TRBV7-2	TRBJ2-3	14	CASSLILGSDTQYF
TRBV11-2	TRBJ1-6	13	CASGPRRGSPLHF
TRBV12-3/TRBV12-4	TRBJ2-7	14	CASSLGRKTYEQYF
TRBV21-1	.	16	CASSKGQWERAFEQYF
TRBV5-1	TRBJ2-7	13	CASSFPGADEQYF
TRBV2	TRBJ2-1	15	CASSHDRGKVNEQFF
TRBV4-3	TRBJ1-1	14	CASSHGLRNTEAFF
TRBV7-9	TRBJ1-3	17	CASSPPARDDSGNTIYF
TRBV10-3	TRBJ1-2	14	CAISGAGSAGGYTF
TRBV9	TRBJ1-6	15	CASSVEGQGPSPLHF
TRBV7-2	TRBJ2-3	17	CASSFLTGGYSTDTQYF
TRBV7-2	TRBJ2-5	13	CASSPGGPKTQYF
TRBV3-1	TRBJ2-2	14	CASKQGLNTGELFF
TRBV5-1	TRBJ2-1	13	CASSTLTFDEQFF
TRBV20-1	TRBJ2-3	16	CSARDVGLAGTDTQYF
TRBV12-3/TRBV12-4	TRBJ2-1	16	CASLGGLAGVQNEQFF
TRBV5-1	TRBJ2-2	16	CASSLDSQINTGELFF
TRBV7-2	TRBJ2-1	16	CASSLHSADSANEQFF
TRBV10-3	TRBJ2-1	14	CAIRIAGVTNEQFF